This T cell receptor (beta chain) was found in a study of shared clonotypes between healthy human individuals. Study-wide results and limits: Sharing across four donors was seen in 4% to 5.5% of naive CD4 clonotypes.

The ends were cut back, 3 bases at V and 2 bases at J, with 11 bases in the middle. CDR3 length equals 14 residues. Germline CDR1 is MDHEN and CDR2 is SYDVKM. Some clones are missing from TCRdb's copy, which holds only in-frame ones; the method was immunoSEQ multiplex PCR. The sample shows approximately 240,000 clones, approximately 70% of them seen only once. Points on this clone: The target antigen is unknown.

The sample was memory CD4+ T cells sorted from blood. Regarding subset: CD45RA-negative fraction. The chain is built from TRBV28 and TRBJ2-7; D gene uncertain. The source of this sequence is a man aged 25-40 years in good health. The DNA of the CDR3 is TGTGCCAGCAGTTTGGGCACCTACACCTACGAGCAGTACTTC. It specifies CASSLGTYTYEQYF.